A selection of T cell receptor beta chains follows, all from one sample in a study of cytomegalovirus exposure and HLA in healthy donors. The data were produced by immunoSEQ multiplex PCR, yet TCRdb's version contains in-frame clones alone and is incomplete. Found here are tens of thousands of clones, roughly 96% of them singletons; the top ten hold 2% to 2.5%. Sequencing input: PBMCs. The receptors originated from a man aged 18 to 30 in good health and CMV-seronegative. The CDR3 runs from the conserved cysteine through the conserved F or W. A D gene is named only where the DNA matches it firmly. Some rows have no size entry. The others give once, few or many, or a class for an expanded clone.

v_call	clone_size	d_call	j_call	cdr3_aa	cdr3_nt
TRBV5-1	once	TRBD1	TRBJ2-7	CASTPEGTGAYEQYF	TGCGCCAGTACCCCGGAGGGGACAGGGGCCTACGAGCAGTACTTC
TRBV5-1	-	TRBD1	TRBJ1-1	CASSLGTGRQNTEAFF	TGCGCCAGCAGCTTGGGGACAGGTCGTCAGAACACTGAAGCTTTCTTT
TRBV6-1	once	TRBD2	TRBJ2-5	CASSEDLRTSQKETQYF	TGTGCCAGCAGTGAAGATCTTCGGACTAGCCAAAAAGAGACCCAGTACTTC
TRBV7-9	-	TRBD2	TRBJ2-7	CASSSSSGDASYEQYF	TGTGCCAGCAGCTCCTCTAGCGGAGATGCCTCCTACGAGCAGTACTTC
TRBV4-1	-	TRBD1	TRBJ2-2	CASSRTGGNTGELFF	TGCGCCAGCAGCCGGACAGGGGGGAACACCGGGGAGCTGTTTTTT
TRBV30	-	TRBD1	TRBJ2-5	CAWSFTTGGGETQYF	TGTGCCTGGAGTTTTACAACAGGGGGAGGAGAGACCCAGTACTTC
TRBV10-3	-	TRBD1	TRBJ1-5	CANDVRGGQQPQHF	TGTGCCAACGACGTGCGGGGGGGACAGCAGCCCCAGCATTTT
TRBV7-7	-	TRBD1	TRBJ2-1	CASSSRTGTGPYNEQFF	TGTGCTAGCAGCTCCAGAACCGGGACAGGGCCCTACAATGAGCAGTTCTTC
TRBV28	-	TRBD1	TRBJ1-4	CASLQGANEKLFF	TGTGCCAGCCTACAGGGGGCGAATGAAAAACTGTTTTTT
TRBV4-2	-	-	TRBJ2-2	CASSQNTGELFF	TGTGCCAGCAGTCAGAATACCGGGGAGCTGTTTTTT
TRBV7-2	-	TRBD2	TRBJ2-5	CASSSGLAGPQETQYF	TGTGCCAGCAGCTCGGGACTAGCGGGACCGCAAGAGACCCAGTACTTC
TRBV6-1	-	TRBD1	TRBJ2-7	CASSMGQYYEQYF	TGTGCCAGCAGTATGGGACAGTACTACGAGCAGTACTTC
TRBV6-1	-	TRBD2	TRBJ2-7	CASSEGGGPYEQYF	TGTGCCAGCAGTGAAGGCGGGGGGCCCTACGAGCAGTACTTC
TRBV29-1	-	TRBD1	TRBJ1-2	CSVRDRRYGYTF	TGCAGCGTCCGGGACAGAAGATATGGCTACACCTTC
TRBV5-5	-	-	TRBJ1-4	CASSSSTGIYATNEKLFF	TGTGCCAGCAGCTCTTCGACGGGGATTTATGCAACTAATGAAAAACTGTTTTTT
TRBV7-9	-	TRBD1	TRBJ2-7	CASRGTGGYEQYF	TGTGCCAGCAGGGGGACAGGGGGCTACGAGCAGTACTTC
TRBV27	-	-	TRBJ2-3	CASSSGGDTQYF	TGTGCCAGCAGTTCCGGGGGAGATACGCAGTATTTT
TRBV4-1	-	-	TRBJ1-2	CASSQGGGKGNYGYTF	TGCGCCAGCAGCCAAGGCGGCGGAAAGGGGAACTATGGCTACACCTTC
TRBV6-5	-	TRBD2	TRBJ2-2	CASWAPWEGGELFF	TGTGCCAGTTGGGCGCCTTGGGAGGGCGGGGAGCTGTTTTTT
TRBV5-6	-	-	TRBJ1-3	CASSLAGGGNTTYF	TGTGCCAGCAGCTTGGCAGGAGGAGGAAACACCACATATTTT
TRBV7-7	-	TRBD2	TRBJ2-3	CASSLGSGRGTDTQYF	TGTGCTAGCAGCTTAGGTAGCGGGAGAGGCACAGATACGCAGTATTTT
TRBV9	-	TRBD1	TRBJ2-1	CASSVVPGQGIGNNEQFF	TGTGCCAGCAGCGTAGTTCCGGGACAGGGGATCGGGAACAATGAGCAGTTCTTC
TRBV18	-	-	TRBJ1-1	CASSPTATLTTFF	TGTGCCAGCTCACCCACAGCTACCTTAACGACTTTCTTT
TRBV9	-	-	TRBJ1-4	CASSGGQSAGEKLFF	TGTGCCAGCAGCGGAGGACAGTCCGCCGGGGAAAAACTGTTTTTT
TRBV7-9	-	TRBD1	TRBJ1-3	CASSETGNSGNTIYF	TGTGCCAGCAGCGAGACAGGGAACAGTGGAAACACCATATATTTT
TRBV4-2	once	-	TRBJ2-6	CASSQDRVSGANVLTF	TGTGCCAGCAGCCAAGATCGGGTCTCTGGGGCCAACGTCCTGACTTTC
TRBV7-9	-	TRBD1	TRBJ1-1	CASSFADRDTEAFF	TGTGCCAGCAGCTTTGCGGACAGGGATACTGAAGCTTTCTTT
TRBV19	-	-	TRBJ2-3	CASSSMEGFADTQYF	TGTGCCAGTAGTTCCATGGAGGGGTTCGCAGATACGCAGTATTTT
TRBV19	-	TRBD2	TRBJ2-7	CASSFGLVSNYEQYF	TGTGCCAGTAGCTTCGGACTAGTCTCCAACTACGAGCAGTACTTC
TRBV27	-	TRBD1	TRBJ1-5	CASSSTGGKGQPQHF	TGTGCCAGCAGTTCGACAGGGGGTAAGGGTCAGCCCCAGCATTTT
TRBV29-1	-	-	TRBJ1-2	CSANGGVGYTF	TGCAGCGCCAATGGGGGGGTTGGCTACACCTTC
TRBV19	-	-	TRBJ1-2	CASSKERDGNYGYTF	TGTGCCAGTAGTAAGGAGCGGGACGGAAACTATGGCTACACCTTC
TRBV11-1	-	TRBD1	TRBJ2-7	CASSLRDSNYEQYF	TGTGCCAGCAGCCTCCGGGACAGTAACTACGAGCAGTACTTC
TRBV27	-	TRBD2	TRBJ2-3	CASSQTSGRATGTDTQYF	TGTGCCAGCAGTCAGACTAGCGGGAGGGCCACTGGCACAGATACGCAGTATTTT
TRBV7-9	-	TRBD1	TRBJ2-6	CASSPRGRDSGANVLTF	TGTGCCAGCAGCCCCAGGGGGCGCGACTCTGGGGCCAACGTCCTGACTTTC
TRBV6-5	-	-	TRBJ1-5	CASRTGNNQPQHF	TGTGCCAGCAGAACAGGGAACAATCAGCCCCAGCATTTT
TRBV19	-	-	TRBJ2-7	CASSMFLTYEQYF	TGTGCCAGTAGTATGTTCCTAACCTACGAGCAGTACTTC
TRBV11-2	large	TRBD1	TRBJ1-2	CASSLAGGGYGYTF	TGTGCCAGCAGCTTAGCAGGGGGCGGCTATGGCTACACCTTC
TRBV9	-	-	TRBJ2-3	CASSVQGAQADTQYF	TGTGCCAGCAGCGTACAAGGGGCGCAGGCAGATACGCAGTATTTT
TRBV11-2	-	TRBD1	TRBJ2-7	CASSLGFLYRGDSYEQYF	TGTGCCAGCAGCTTAGGTTTTTTATACAGGGGGGACTCCTACGAGCAGTACTTC
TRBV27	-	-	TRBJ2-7	CASRDPGGREQYF	TGTGCCAGCAGAGACCCAGGGGGGCGGGAGCAGTACTTC
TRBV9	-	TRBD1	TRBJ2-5	CASSLGTGGQETQYF	TGTGCCAGCAGTCTCGGGACAGGGGGGCAAGAGACCCAGTACTTC
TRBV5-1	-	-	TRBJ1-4	CASSAGWGFNEKLFF	TGCGCCAGCAGTGCAGGGTGGGGATTCAATGAAAAACTGTTTTTT
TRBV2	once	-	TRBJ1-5	CASIPGGSNQPQHF	TGTGCCAGCATCCCCGGGGGTAGCAATCAGCCCCAGCATTTT
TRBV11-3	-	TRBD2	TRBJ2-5	CASSLGVAGTQETQYF	TGTGCCAGCAGCTTAGGGGTAGCGGGTACGCAAGAGACCCAGTACTTC